This TCR beta chain comes out of a study of blood T cell repertoires in COVID-19. About the research overall: Researchers got acute and convalescent COVID-19 samples from the United States, Italy and Spain. T cells, B-cell-depleted T cells, or PBMCs supplied cDNA or gDNA.

This clone was detected a few times. The CDR3 is made up of 14 amino acids. The V and J ends lost 3 bases and 5 bases respectively, with 14 bases between them. Germline CDR1 reads SGDLS; CDR2 reads YYNGEE. Authors' methods: Cell counts per sample came from amplifying reference gene primers. The repertoire was sequenced with immunoSEQ multiplex PCR; TCRdb's copy has only in-frame clones and lacks some. The DNA was the basis for D and trimming; V, J and clone size are from that table. This sample has approximately 240,000 clones; roughly 80% occur once, and the top ten carry 4%. Sequencing input: peripheral blood. The receptor's source is a woman in her thirties or forties with active or convalescent COVID-19. V gene TRBV9 combines with J gene TRBJ2-5; D gene ambiguous. In nucleotides, the CDR3 is TGTGCCAGCAGCGAACGCCTCCTTGGCGAGACCCAGTACTTC. As protein: CASSERLLGETQYF.